This T cell receptor beta chain derives from a study of CD8+ T cells in alopecia areata. Findings and caveats of the study: Sequence data from scalp samples additionally include resident alphabeta T cells of normal skin.

About this clone itself: The antigen remains undetermined.

Sequencing used cDNA as its template, made by extracting RNA and reverse transcribing it. Some clones are missing from TCRdb's copy, which holds only in-frame ones; the method was immunoSEQ multiplex PCR. Counted here are fewer than 150,000 clones, roughly 54% occurring once; the ten biggest clones make up roughly 4.5%. The sequence came from a human donor with alopecia areata. The specimen was CD4+ T cells sorted from blood, collected at week 0.

The CDR3 region has the DNA TGCAGCGTTGTAGCTAGCGGGAGGGCGCTTGGGTTCTTC. Translation gives CSVVASGRALGFF. This chain uses TRBV29-1 with TRBJ2-1; 12 nucleotides agree with TRBD2. The CDR3 loop spans 13 amino acids. V dropped 4 bases and J dropped 15; count of bases not matched to a gene: 10. Germline loops: CDR1 SQVTM, CDR2 ANQGSEA.